These 12 T cell receptor beta chains were sequenced from one sample in a study of shared T cell receptors in the human thymus. TCRdb keeps only in-frame clones here, not all; method: immunoSEQ multiplex PCR. Altogether some 700,000 clones are present, 75% to 90% being singletons, with the ten largest covering under 0.012%. The same data also contributed to another study, on human thymus T cells.

The sequenced material came from thymocytes. These receptor sequences come from a girl under three years old with a congenital heart defect.

V is TRBV9 and J is TRBJ2-1, with D maybe TRBD2 (6 bases). From germline, CDR1 is SGDLS and CDR2 YYNGEE. Trimming took 0 bases from V and 0 from J, leaving 10 bases between them. CDR3 length: 16 amino acids. This chain's CDR3 is CASSVGAGNSYNEQFF. As DNA, the CDR3 is TGTGCCAGCAGCGTAGGAGCGGGCAACTCCTACAATGAGCAGTTCTTC.

The V call is TRBV15, the J call TRBJ1-5; D not resolved. The CDR3 totals 15 residues. V was pared by 1 base and J by 6 bases, with 13 bases between. Germline lookup yields CDR1 LNHNV and CDR2 YYDKDF (reference sequence). The CDR3 protein is CATSRGRRLTQPQHF. The CDR3 region has the DNA TGTGCCACCAGCAGAGGCCGTCGTCTAACTCAGCCCCAGCATTTT.

V is TRBV20-1 and J is TRBJ1-2; D gene uncertain. Germline V lookup: CDR1 DFQATT, CDR2 SNEGSKA (reference sequence). The V end was cut by 0 bases, the J end by 7 bases, with 6 bases between. The CDR3 runs 11 residues. CDR3 sequence (DNA): TGCAGTGCTAGAGATCTCGGTGGCTACACCTTC. Its translation: CSARDLGGYTF.

J is TRBJ2-1 and V is TRBV18; D not certain. The CDR3 spans 15 residues. V was clipped by 6 bases and J by 9 bases, with 21 bases between them. The germline V gene has CDR1 KGHSH and CDR2 LQKENI. The CDR3 is CASSQQHPLVGEQFF. Written as DNA, the CDR3 is TGTGCCAGCTCTCAACAGCATCCCCTCGTAGGTGAGCAGTTCTTC.

V and J are TRBV29-1 and TRBJ2-3; D gene ambiguous. Germline CDR1 is SQVTM and CDR2 is ANQGSEA. Trimming pared 2 bases from V and 2 bases from J, leaving 11 bases between. CDR3 size: 14 residues. The CDR3 sequence is CSVEMQYLTDTQYF. CDR3 sequence (DNA): TGCAGCGTTGAAATGCAGTATCTCACAGATACGCAGTATTTT.

The rearrangement links TRBV6-5 to TRBJ1-4; tentative D call: TRBD1 (6 bases). With 6 bases removed from V and 3 bases from J, the gap between germline ends came to 14 bases. This CDR3 has 15 amino acids. Per the germline V gene, CDR1 is MNHEY and CDR2 is SVGAGI. The CDR3 bases are TGTGCCAGCAGCCCCGGGACACGACCTAATGAAAAACTGTTTTTT. This sequence encodes CASSPGTRPNEKLFF.

J is TRBJ1-1 and V is TRBV6-1, with D maybe TRBD1 (6 bases). The germline V and J ends were trimmed by 8 bases and 2 bases, with 15 bases remaining between them. The CDR3 spans 14 residues. CDR1 and CDR2 from the germline V gene are MNHNS and SASEGT. The CDR3 DNA sequence: TGTGCCAGCGCCCTACACAGGGATAACACTGAAGCTTTCTTT. Protein product: CASALHRDNTEAFF.

The gene calls are TRBV30 and TRBJ1-1; possible D gene TRBD1, 5 bases. V lost 8 bases to trimming and J lost 1 base, with 23 bases between them. CDR3 length: 16 residues. Germline V gene lookup returns CDR1 GTSNPN and CDR2 SVGIG (reference sequence). CDR3 sequence: CARGGRTPGGNTEAFF. In DNA, the CDR3 is TGTGCCCGGGGAGGTAGGACACCTGGGGGGAACACTGAAGCTTTCTTT. Full variable domain (missing parts from reference TRBV30 and TRBJ1-1): SQTIHQWPATLVQPVGSPLSLECTVEGTSNPNLYWYRQAAGRGLQLLFYSVGIGQISSEVPQNLSASRPQDRQFILSSKKLLLSDSGFYLCARGGRTPGGNTEAFFGQGTRLTVV.

This clone appeared once. The chain has TRBV9 and TRBJ2-7, with D perhaps TRBD2 (7 bases). Germline V gene lookup returns CDR1 SGDLS and CDR2 YYNGEE. Trimming shortened V by 2 bases and J by 3 bases, and 15 bases separated the two germline ends. This CDR3 has 15 amino acids. The CDR3 sequence: CASSVGGGEIYEQYF. DNA for the CDR3: TGTGCCAGCAGCGTGGGGGGGGGCGAGATCTACGAGCAGTACTTC.

In this sample, this clone turned up a few times. The rearrangement uses TRBV12-5 and TRBJ1-1, with D uncertain. The CDR3 has 14 residues. Germline lookup yields CDR1 LGHNT and CDR2 FRNRAP. V was cut by 3 bases and J by 5 bases, with 13 bases left in between. The CDR3 DNA is TGTGCTAGTGGTTTCGGCCCCACGAGGACTGAAGCTTTCTTT. This translates into CASGFGPTRTEAFF. Full variable domain (missing parts from reference TRBV12-5 and TRBJ1-1): DARVTQTPRHKVTEMGQEVTMRCQPILGHNTVFWYRQTMMQGLELLAYFRNRAPLDDSGMPKDRFSAEMPDATLATLKIQPSEPRDSAVYFCASGFGPTRTEAFFGQGTRLTVV.

This chain connects TRBV5-1 to TRBJ2-1; TRBD1 aligns across 11 bases. Germline CDR1 SGHRS, CDR2 YFSETQ. Trimming removed 4 bases from V and 3 bases from J; junction bases left unmatched: 9. There are 17 residues in the CDR3. The CDR3 spells CASSHNSGTGGYNEQFF. The CDR3 DNA reads TGCGCCAGCAGCCACAACTCCGGGACAGGGGGCTACAATGAGCAGTTCTTC.

This clone was detected once. V gene TRBV7-2 combines with J gene TRBJ2-7, with TRBD1 as a possible D gene (5 bases). The germline gives CDR1 SGHTA, CDR2 FQGNSA. This CDR3 region has 15 residues. V lost 3 bases, J lost 7 bases, and 19 bases lay in between. CDR3 region: CASSLSPGRRSEQYF. The CDR3 DNA is TGTGCCAGCAGCTTGAGTCCAGGGCGAAGGAGTGAGCAGTACTTC. Using reference TRBV7-2 and TRBJ2-7 for the parts outside the CDR3, the full variable domain is GAGVSQSPSNKVTEKGKDVELRCDPISGHTALYWYRQSLGQGLEFLIYFQGNSAPDKSGLPSDRFSAERTGGSVSTLTIQRTQQEDSAVYLCASSLSPGRRSEQYFGPGTRLTVT.